One sample yielded the 22 T cell receptor beta chains listed below, sequenced in a study of blood T cells in healthy people across ages. With a J-beta primer mix and a sample-barcoded 5' primer, a second PCR ran 7 to 11 cycles. In TCRdb, the 5' RACE reads were re-called with MiXCR into one record per CDR3 protein. The table lists some 1.5 million distinct CDR3 sequences, roughly 30% of them singletons. The sample was blood. Source of these receptors: a woman in her 30s in good health.

As regards this clonotype: This sequence may be a read error, since a much larger clone differs from it by one base. J is TRBJ2-4 and V is TRBV29-1; no clear D. The CDR3 consists of 12 residues. Germline V gene lookup returns CDR1 SQVTM and CDR2 ANQGSEA. DNA of the CDR3: TGCAGCGTTTCAGTAGCCAAAAACACTCAGTACTTC. Its protein is CSVSVAKNTQYF.

In DNA form, the CDR3 reads TGTGCCAGCAGCGTAGCAGACGGGGAGCTGTTTTTT. Protein product: CASSVADGELFF. The chain employs TRBV9 and TRBJ2-2; no clear D gene. CDR3 length equals 12 residues. Deletions cut 0 bases from V and 7 bases from J, with 4 bases between. Per the germline V gene, CDR1 is SGDLS and CDR2 is YYNGEE.

This chain joins TRBV11-2 and TRBJ2-2; either TRBD1 or TRBD2 may fit D (6 bases each). Trimming pared 5 bases from V and 7 bases from J, leaving 17 bases between. This CDR3 is 15 amino acids long. Germline V gene sequence: CDR1 SGHAT, CDR2 FQNNGV. CDR3 protein: CASSPRPGAGGELFF. CDR3 coding DNA: TGTGCCAGCAGCCCGCGGCCGGGGGCAGGCGGGGAGCTGTTTTTT.

With respect to this clonotype: With only one base between it and a far larger clone, this is likely a read error. This chain joins TRBV15 and TRBJ2-7; 8 bases match TRBD1. Germline loops: CDR1 LNHNV, CDR2 YYDKDF (reference sequence). The CDR3 runs to 14 residues. CDR3 protein: CAASRGDRTYEQYF. CDR3 in DNA: TGTGCCGCCAGCAGAGGGGACAGGACCTACGAGCAGTACTTC.

On this clonotype: Just one base apart from a much larger clone, this may be a read error. The J gene is TRBJ2-5, the V gene TRBV12-3 or TRBV12-4; 8 nucleotides match TRBD2. Trimming removed 6 bases from V and 3 bases from J; junction bases left unmatched: 6. CDR3 length: 14 amino acids. The CDR3 here is CASRQELAEETQYF. CDR3 nucleotides: TGTGCCAGCAGGCAAGAACTAGCGGAAGAGACCCAGTACTTC.

The chain uses TRBV2 and TRBJ2-3; no clear D. From germline, CDR1 is SNHLY and CDR2 FYNNEI. The CDR3 is 14 amino acids. Trimming took off 4 bases at V and 0 bases at J, with 8 bases between the two ends. The CDR3: CASSALISTDTQYF. The CDR3, as DNA: TGTGCCAGCAGTGCACTAATAAGCACAGATACGCAGTATTTT.

This clonotype was seen a few times. The chain joins TRBV9 to TRBJ2-5, with TRBD2 identical over 14 bases. This CDR3 comprises 20 residues. CDR1 and CDR2 (germline): SGDLS, YYNGEE. J lost 1 base, V lost 0 bases, and 11 bases had no gene match. In nucleotides, the CDR3 is TGTGCCAGCAGCGTAGTCGGGACTAGCGGGGGCCCTCCTAGCCAAGAGACCCAGTACTTC. It encodes CASSVVGTSGGPPSQETQYF.

This sequence joins TRBV7-2 and TRBJ2-1; 7 bases fit TRBD2. Germline V gene data show CDR1 as SGHTA and CDR2 as FQGNSA. CDR3 length: 13 residues. Trimming removed 1 base from V and 13 bases from J; junction bases left unmatched: 7. CDR3 nucleotides: TGTGCCAGCAGCTTAGAGACGGGAGGACAACAGTTCTTC. Amino acids: CASSLETGGQQFF. The variable domain in full, with the rest retrieved from reference TRBV7-2 and TRBJ2-1, is GAGVSQSPSNKVTEKGKDVELRCDPISGHTALYWYRQSLGQGLEFLIYFQGNSAPDKSGLPSDRFSAERTGGSVSTLTIQRTQQEDSAVYLCASSLETGGQQFFGPGTRLTVL.

This clonotype was observed a handful of times. This chain links TRBV5-1 with TRBJ1-1; the match to TRBD1 covers 9 bases. Germline-derived CDR1 and CDR2 are SGHRS and YFSETQ. The V gene end was trimmed by 0 bases and the J gene end by 1 base; junction bases not matched to a gene: 13. The CDR3 totals 19 residues. CDR3 nucleotide sequence: TGCGCCAGCAGCTTGGAAGTTGGTTGGGACAGGGCAAGGAACACTGAAGCTTTCTTT. Its protein product is CASSLEVGWDRARNTEAFF.

The table lists this clonotype with a few counts. This rearrangement joins TRBV7-9 to TRBJ2-1; D may correspond to TRBD1 or TRBD2 (6 bases each). Germline V gives CDR1 SEHNR, CDR2 FQNEAQ (reference sequence). The CDR3 has 15 amino acids. V shed 5 bases and J shed 8 bases, with 19 bases lying between them. CDR3 coding DNA: TGTGCCAGCAGCCCCACAGGGCTCACGGGGGATGAGCAGTTCTTC. Encoded protein: CASSPTGLTGDEQFF.

This rearrangement joins TRBV10-3 to TRBJ2-5; the D call may be TRBD1 or TRBD2 (5 bases each). The end of the DNA aligns better with TRBJ2-7, so the J call may be wrong. This CDR3 is built from 13 residues. Germline V CDR1 and CDR2: ENHRY, SYGVKD. CDR3 in DNA: TGTGCCATCAGTGAGGGGGGTGAAGGCGAGCAGTACTTC. Amino acid sequence: CAISEGGEGEQYF.

CDR3 DNA sequence: TGTGCCACGCTCTTTAGCGGGGGATGGACAGATACGCAGTATTTT. It specifies CATLFSGGWTDTQYF. V gene TRBV6-2 or TRBV6-3 combines with J gene TRBJ2-3; 9 bases fit TRBD2. The germline CDR1 and CDR2 sequences are MNHEY and SVGEGT. This CDR3 spans 15 amino acids. Trimming cost V 10 bases and J 3 bases; bases outside gene matches: 11.

The gene calls are TRBV9 and TRBJ2-7; 10 bases agree with TRBD1. CDR3 size: 16 residues. V gave up 3 bases and J gave up 2 bases; unmatched junction bases: 8. CDR1 is SGDLS, CDR2 YYNGEE, per germline. In nucleotides, the CDR3 is TGTGCCAGCAGCGCCCTTCAGGGACAGGGGACCTACGAGCAGTACTTC. Its translation is CASSALQGQGTYEQYF.

This chain connects TRBV7-2 to TRBJ2-7; 10 nucleotides line up with TRBD2. V dropped 1 base and J dropped 3; count of bases not matched to a gene: 3. Germline V CDR1 and CDR2: SGHTA, FQGNSA. The CDR3 spans 15 residues. The CDR3 nucleotides read TGTGCCAGCAGCTTAGAGCTAGCGGGGGACTACGAGCAGTACTTC. This gives the protein CASSLELAGDYEQYF.

V and J are TRBV14 and TRBJ2-5, with a weak D call TRBD1 (6 bases). Trimming stripped 0 bases from V and 0 bases from J, with 8 bases between. This CDR3 contains 15 residues. Germline assignment: CDR1 SGHDN and CDR2 FVKESK. The CDR3 region has the DNA TGTGCCAGCAGCCAAGAAGGACAGTACCAAGAGACCCAGTACTTC. Translated, it gives CASSQEGQYQETQYF.

This clonotype was counted once. J is TRBJ2-3 and V is TRBV29-1, with 9 bases matching TRBD2. V shed 4 bases, J shed 5 bases, and the junction held 7 bases outside the gene matches. The CDR3 loop spans 14 amino acids. CDR1 and CDR2 (germline): SQVTM, ANQGSEA. The CDR3 loop reads CSVVAGGAIDTQYF. The DNA of the CDR3 is TGCAGCGTTGTGGCGGGGGGGGCCATAGATACGCAGTATTTT.

This clonotype was recorded a few times. The chain couples TRBV9 to TRBJ2-7, with D perhaps TRBD1 (7 bases). The CDR3 has 13 amino acids. Germline CDR1 and CDR2: SGDLS and YYNGEE. Trimming left V 5 bases short and J 6 bases short, with 15 bases between. CDR3 DNA sequence: TGTGCCAGCAGTGACAGGGAGGTCGCCGAGCAGTACTTC. This gives the protein CASSDREVAEQYF.

The J gene is TRBJ2-7, the V gene TRBV7-6; TRBD1 matches 9 bases. CDR1 SGHVS and CDR2 FNYEAQ come from the germline V gene. V shed 2 bases and J 5 bases; nucleotides not matched to a gene: 7. The CDR3 length is 15 residues. The CDR3 DNA reads TGTGCCAGCAGCTTAATGGCACAGGGGGCTAACGAGCAGTACTTC. Encoded protein: CASSLMAQGANEQYF.

In its sample, this clonotype was seen many times. This chain connects TRBV12-3 or TRBV12-4 to TRBJ1-2; the D gene is possibly TRBD1 (5 bases). Between the trimmed V and J ends, which lost 3 bases and 0 bases, there was a span of 8 bases. CDR3 length equals 14 residues. The CDR3 DNA reads as TGTGCCAGCAGTTTGTGGGGCACTAACTATGGCTACACCTTC. Encoded protein: CASSLWGTNYGYTF.

V is TRBV5-4 and J is TRBJ1-1; D is possibly TRBD1 (6 bases). V was trimmed by 4 bases and J by 3 bases, leaving 16 bases between them. The CDR3 extends over 15 amino acids. CDR1 is SGHNT and CDR2 is YYREEE in the germline V gene (reference sequence). DNA of the CDR3: TGTGCCAGCAGCGCTGGATGGGCAGGGGACACTGAAGCTTTCTTT. Protein product: CASSAGWAGDTEAFF.

The J gene is TRBJ1-2, the V gene TRBV5-1; D gene uncertain. Germline CDR1 SGHRS, CDR2 YFSETQ. This CDR3 comprises 13 residues. V was cut by 3 bases and J by 6 bases, with 12 bases left in between. CDR3 sequence (DNA): TGCGCCAGCAGCTCGGCCCCCTACGATGGCTACACCTTC. Translated: CASSSAPYDGYTF.

The sample holds many counts of this clonotype. The V and J genes are TRBV28 and TRBJ1-2; D possibly corresponds to TRBD1 (5 bases). The V end was cut by 3 bases, the J end by 5 bases, with 13 bases between. This CDR3 comprises 14 residues. CDR1 is MDHEN and CDR2 is SYDVKM in the germline V gene. The CDR3 protein is CASSFPQGSYGYTF. The CDR3 DNA sequence: TGTGCCAGCAGTTTCCCTCAGGGCTCGTATGGCTACACCTTC.